This T cell receptor beta chain was documented in a study of shared clonotypes between healthy human individuals. Only Caucasian adults living in Nashville, Tennessee served as donors. Repertoires were generated with immunoSEQ multiplex PCR, while TCRdb's copy carries only in-frame clones and drops some. The repertoire holds 1.4 million or so clones, with 97% to 99% as singletons. Germline CDR1 is SQVTM and CDR2 is ANQGSEA. V was clipped by 2 bases and J by 5 bases; unmatched bases: 4. The CDR3 runs 14 residues. Specimen: naive CD4+ T cells sorted from blood. Subset in this sample: CD45RA+ positively selected. The sequence was obtained from a man under 40 in good health. J is TRBJ2-2 and V is TRBV29-1; TRBD2 matches 8 bases. The CDR3 coding sequence is TGCAGCGTTGAAAAACTAGCGGAAACCGGGGAGCTGTTTTTT. Its protein is CSVEKLAETGELFF.